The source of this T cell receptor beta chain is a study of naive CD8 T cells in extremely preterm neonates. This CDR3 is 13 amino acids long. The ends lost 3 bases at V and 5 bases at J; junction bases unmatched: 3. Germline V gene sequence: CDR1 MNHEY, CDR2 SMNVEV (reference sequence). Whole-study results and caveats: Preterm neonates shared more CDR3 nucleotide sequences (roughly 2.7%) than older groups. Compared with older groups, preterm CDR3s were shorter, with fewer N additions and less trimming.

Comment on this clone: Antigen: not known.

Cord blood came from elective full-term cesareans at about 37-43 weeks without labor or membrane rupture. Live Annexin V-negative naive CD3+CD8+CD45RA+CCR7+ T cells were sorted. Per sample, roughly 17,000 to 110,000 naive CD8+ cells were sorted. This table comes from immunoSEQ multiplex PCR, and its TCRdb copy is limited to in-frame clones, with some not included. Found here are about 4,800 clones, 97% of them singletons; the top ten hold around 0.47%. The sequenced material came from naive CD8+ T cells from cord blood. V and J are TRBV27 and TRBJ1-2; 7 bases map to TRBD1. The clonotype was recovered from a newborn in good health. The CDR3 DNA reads TGTGCCAGCAGTTTTGGGACAGCATATGGCTACACCTTC. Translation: CASSFGTAYGYTF.